Presented here are 29 T cell receptor beta chains from one specimen sequenced in a study of T cell changes during pregnancy in multiple sclerosis. Assay: immunoSEQ multiplex PCR; the TCRdb copy retains only in-frame clones and omits some. The sample has around 110,000 clones; 85% to 95% are singletons. Sequencing was performed on peripheral blood, taken in the third trimester of pregnancy. The receptors originated from a female donor in good health, enrolled as a control in a pregnancy study.

This clone has at least ten counts. The chain couples TRBV4-2 to TRBJ2-7; 7 bases are shared with TRBD2. The CDR3 is 15 residues long. The germline CDR1 and CDR2 sequences are LGHNA and YNFKEQ. The trim removed 0 bases at V and 1 base at J, leaving 3 bases unmatched. The chain's CDR3 is CASSQDDGGSYEQYF. The CDR3 bases are TGTGCCAGCAGCCAAGACGACGGGGGGTCCTACGAGCAGTACTTC.

V usage is TRBV7-2 and J usage is TRBJ2-2; 8 bases align to TRBD2. Germline loops: CDR1 SGHTA, CDR2 FQGNSA. The V and J ends lost 8 bases and 3 bases, in that order; junction bases with no gene match: 8. The CDR3 is 15 residues long. The CDR3 nucleotides read TGTGCCAGCCATCTAGCGGGCATGGACACCGGGGAGCTGTTTTTT. Residues: CASHLAGMDTGELFF.

This chain joins TRBV15 and TRBJ1-4; 9 bases line up with TRBD1. After removal of 3 bases from V and 5 bases from J, the junction contained 4 bases not matched to a gene. CDR3 length equals 15 residues. CDR1 and CDR2 (germline): LNHNV, YYDKDF (reference sequence). The CDR3: CATSSAGTGNEKLFF. The CDR3 region has the DNA TGTGCCACCAGCAGCGCCGGGACAGGGAATGAAAAACTGTTTTTT.

This clone appeared a few times. J is TRBJ1-1 and V is TRBV5-1; the match to TRBD1 covers 10 bases. Germline CDR1 reads SGHRS; CDR2 reads YFSETQ. The CDR3 is made up of 14 amino acids. V lost 4 bases and J lost 3; bases outside the gene matches: 3. The CDR3 DNA is TGCGCCAGCAGCCAGGGACAGGGGTACACTGAAGCTTTCTTT. Encoded protein: CASSQGQGYTEAFF.

V gene TRBV9 combines with J gene TRBJ2-3; D possibly corresponds to TRBD2 (6 bases). V lost 0 bases and J lost 5, with 13 bases in between. Germline loops: CDR1 SGDLS, CDR2 YYNGEE. The CDR3 spans 15 residues. CDR3 nucleotides: TGTGCCAGCAGCGTAGAGGCGGGGTTGAGAGATACGCAGTATTTT. This codes for CASSVEAGLRDTQYF.

A note on this clone: The CDR3 carries no conserved terminal phenylalanine or tryptophan, so it likely arises from a read error. The DNA of the CDR3 is TGTGCCAGCAGCCGGAGGACAGCTTGGGAGCATGGCTACACCCTC. Encoded protein: CASSRRTAWEHGYTL. This chain joins TRBV13 and TRBJ1-2; D possibly corresponds to TRBD1 (6 bases). In germline, CDR1 is PRHDT, CDR2 FYEKMQ (reference sequence). The CDR3 contains 15 residues. V gave up 5 bases and J gave up 6 bases, with 19 bases separating them.

The genes are TRBV13 and TRBJ1-2; D may be TRBD1 (5 bases). This CDR3 is 13 amino acids long. Looked up from germline, CDR1 is PRHDT and CDR2 is FYEKMQ (reference sequence). Trimming shortened V by 3 bases and J by 8 bases, and 13 bases separated the two germline ends. CDR3 amino acids: CASSFMQGSGYTF. CDR3 DNA: TGTGCCAGCAGCTTCATGCAGGGTTCCGGCTACACCTTC. Variable domain in full (rest from reference TRBV13 and TRBJ1-2): AAGVIQSPRHLIKEKRETATLKCYPIPRHDTVYWYQQGPGQDPQFLISFYEKMQSDKGSIPDRFSAQQFSDYHSELNMSSLELGDSALYFCASSFMQGSGYTFGSGTRLTVV.

Note on this clone: One end of the junction does not line up with germline, which may come from a read error. The chain combines TRBV7-2 with TRBJ1-6; a weak D match, TRBD1 (6 bases). Germline V lookup: CDR1 SGHTA, CDR2 FQGNSA. The CDR3 spans 14 residues. The CDR3 is CASSLAGTNSPLHF. The CDR3 coding sequence is TGTGCCAGCAGCCTAGCGGGGACAAATTCACCCCTCCACTTT.

The chain recombines TRBV7-2 with TRBJ1-4; 7 bases map to TRBD1. Germline CDR1 reads SGHTA; CDR2 reads FQGNSA. The CDR3 runs 14 residues. The V and J ends lost 5 bases and 8 bases, in that order; junction bases with no gene match: 8. In DNA, the CDR3 is TGTGCCAGCAGCCTCAGGGGGTTCGGCGAAAAACTGTTTTTT. It is translated as CASSLRGFGEKLFF.

V is TRBV6-6 and J is TRBJ1-5; possible D gene TRBD1, 5 bases. The CDR3 length is 16 residues. V gave up 1 base and J gave up 8 bases, with 18 bases separating them. The germline CDR1 and CDR2 sequences are MNHNY and SVGAGI (reference sequence). For the CDR3, the DNA is TGTGCCAGCAGTTACTTGACCTCAGGGACTGTGGAGCCCCAGCATTTT. This translates into CASSYLTSGTVEPQHF.

V is TRBV6-5 and J is TRBJ2-1; D is ambiguous. The V gene's germline CDR1 is MNHEY and CDR2 SVGAGI. The V gene lost 6 bases and the J gene lost 0 bases, with 9 bases spanning the gap. This CDR3 is 14 amino acids long. The CDR3 coding sequence is TGTGCCAGCAGCCGCGGTAGCTCCTACAATGAGCAGTTCTTC. The encoded protein is CASSRGSSYNEQFF.

The rearrangement uses TRBV29-1 and TRBJ1-4; TRBD1 is a possible D gene (5 bases). The CDR3 contains 14 residues. Germline CDR1 and CDR2: SQVTM and ANQGSEA. V shed 4 bases and J shed 0 bases, with 9 bases lying between them. The CDR3 reads CSVGTPATNEKLFF. The CDR3 coding sequence is TGCAGCGTTGGGACACCTGCAACTAATGAAAAACTGTTTTTT.

The chain is built from TRBV10-3 and TRBJ2-7; 7 bases match TRBD1. V lost 6 bases to trimming and J lost 2 bases; unmatched junction nucleotides: 4. This CDR3 is 13 amino acids long. Germline V gene lookup returns CDR1 ENHRY and CDR2 SYGVKD. This CDR3 reads CAIRGQSPYEQYF. As DNA, the CDR3 is TGTGCCATCAGGGGACAGAGTCCCTACGAGCAGTACTTC.

V usage is TRBV28 and J usage is TRBJ1-1; a possible D gene is TRBD1 (5 bases). The CDR3 loop spans 15 amino acids. Trimming cost V 2 bases and J 1 base, with 11 bases left between them. The V gene's germline CDR1 is MDHEN and CDR2 SYDVKM. In nucleotides, the CDR3 is TGTGCCAGCAGTTTAACAGGAACCGGGAACACTGAAGCTTTCTTT. As protein: CASSLTGTGNTEAFF.

The chain joins TRBV7-2 to TRBJ1-1; maybe TRBD1 (6 bases). Germline loops: CDR1 SGHTA, CDR2 FQGNSA. The CDR3 has 14 amino acids. V lost 10 bases and J 0 bases, leaving 15 bases between the germline ends. The CDR3 DNA reads as TGTGCCACCCGTGTGGGGGCTGTGAACACTGAAGCTTTCTTT. This sequence encodes CATRVGAVNTEAFF.

The chain recombines TRBV10-3 with TRBJ2-7, with 7 bases that match TRBD1. This CDR3 is 15 amino acids long. The J segment lost 6 bases and the V segment lost 2 bases, leaving 10 bases of the junction unmatched. The V gene's germline CDR1 is ENHRY and CDR2 SYGVKD. CDR3 loop: CAISEQAGGQAEQYF. CDR3 DNA sequence: TGTGCCATCAGTGAGCAGGCAGGGGGTCAAGCCGAGCAGTACTTC.

The rearrangement uses TRBV29-1 and TRBJ2-4; 11 bases are shared with TRBD2. CDR3 length: 19 amino acids. Germline V gives CDR1 SQVTM, CDR2 ANQGSEA. The V segment lost 6 bases and the J segment 0 bases; nucleotides outside the gene matches: 16. The CDR3 sequence is CSVYGYRTSGSLAKNIQYF. CDR3 DNA sequence: TGCAGCGTGTATGGGTATCGGACTAGCGGGTCGTTAGCCAAAAACATTCAGTACTTC.

The rearrangement joins TRBV5-1 to TRBJ2-5, with 7 bases matching TRBD1. Germline V CDR1 and CDR2: SGHRS, YFSETQ. Trimming cost V 3 bases and J 3 bases; bases outside gene matches: 8. The CDR3 consists of 15 residues. This CDR3 is CASSSAPGTEETQYF. CDR3 nucleotide sequence: TGCGCCAGCAGCTCGGCCCCCGGGACAGAAGAGACCCAGTACTTC.

This clone is a singleton in its sample. This chain joins TRBV14 and TRBJ1-5, with TRBD1 as a possible D gene (5 bases). Germline CDR1 is SGHDN and CDR2 is FVKESK. This CDR3 is 14 amino acids long. The germline V and J ends were trimmed by 4 bases and 3 bases, with 10 bases remaining between them. This CDR3 reads CASSLTAYNQPQHF. Written as DNA, the CDR3 is TGTGCCAGCAGCCTGACAGCATACAATCAGCCCCAGCATTTT. The full variable domain, in which reference TRBV14 and TRBJ1-5 provide the parts outside the CDR3, is EAGVTQFPSHSVIEKGQTVTLRCDPISGHDNLYWYRRVMGKEIKFLLHFVKESKQDESGMPNNRFLAERTGGTYSTLKVQPAELEDSGVYFCASSLTAYNQPQHFGDGTRLSIL.

The V and J genes are TRBV25-1 and TRBJ1-4; D possibly corresponds to TRBD1 (5 bases). This CDR3 has 13 amino acids. V was shortened by 5 bases and J by 3 bases, with 7 bases between the two germline ends. The germline V gene encodes CDR1 MGHDK and CDR2 SYGVNS. The CDR3 spells CASSKTANEKLFF. Written as DNA, the CDR3 is TGTGCCAGCAGTAAGACAGCTAATGAAAAACTGTTTTTT.

The rearrangement joins TRBV5-6 to TRBJ1-4; 7 nucleotides agree with TRBD1. The CDR3 extends over 16 amino acids. Germline lookup yields CDR1 SGHDT and CDR2 YYEEEE. The J segment lost 3 bases and the V segment lost 0 bases, leaving 5 bases of the junction unmatched. This CDR3 reads CASSLAGGMANEKLFF. The DNA for the CDR3 is TGTGCCAGCAGCTTGGCAGGGGGTATGGCTAATGAAAAACTGTTTTTT.

This clone occurred a few times. The genes are TRBV4-1 and TRBJ2-7; D might be TRBD1 (6 bases). Germline CDR1 and CDR2: MGHRA and YSYEKL. CDR3 size: 13 residues. V was pared by 3 bases and J by 1 base, with 7 bases between. CDR3 residues: CASSQGASYEQYF. The CDR3 region has the DNA TGCGCCAGCAGCCAGGGGGCATCCTACGAGCAGTACTTC.

The chain is built from TRBV11-2 and TRBJ2-3; 10 bases are shared with TRBD2. This CDR3 region has 17 residues. The J segment lost 1 base and the V segment lost 3 bases, leaving 7 bases of the junction unmatched. In germline, CDR1 is SGHAT, CDR2 FQNNGV. The CDR3 protein is CASSFAGLAGGTDTQYF. The CDR3 bases are TGTGCCAGCAGCTTTGCTGGCCTAGCGGGGGGCACAGATACGCAGTATTTT.

V is TRBV4-3 and J is TRBJ2-6; 9 bases fit TRBD1. Unmatched junction bases numbered 4, after V lost 1 base and J lost 0 bases. This CDR3 contains 18 residues. The V gene's germline CDR1 is LGHNA and CDR2 YSLEER. CDR3 sequence: CASSQGGQGSSGANVLTF. CDR3 bases: TGCGCCAGCAGCCAAGGGGGACAGGGAAGCTCTGGGGCCAACGTCCTGACTTTC.

The rearrangement links TRBV7-9 to TRBJ2-7; 8 positions agree with TRBD1. Germline V gene sequence: CDR1 SEHNR, CDR2 FQNEAQ (reference sequence). This CDR3 region has 14 residues. The V gene end was trimmed by 5 bases and the J gene end by 6 bases; junction bases not matched to a gene: 9. The chain's CDR3 is CASSQADRVFEQYF. In DNA, the CDR3 is TGTGCCAGCAGCCAAGCGGACAGGGTTTTCGAGCAGTACTTC.

This chain connects TRBV4-3 to TRBJ1-4, with D uncertain. The CDR3 has 17 residues. CDR1 is LGHNA and CDR2 is YSLEER in the germline V gene. The V gene lost 1 base and the J gene lost 6 bases, with 18 bases spanning the gap. The CDR3 reads CASSQAGRALRDEKLFF. DNA for the CDR3: TGCGCCAGCAGCCAAGCTGGGAGGGCCCTAAGGGATGAAAAACTGTTTTTT.

In its sample, this clone was seen a few times. The V and J genes are TRBV19 and TRBJ1-5; D uncertain. In germline, CDR1 is LNHDA, CDR2 SQIVND (reference sequence). The CDR3 has 15 residues. The V and J ends lost 5 bases and 3 bases respectively, with 14 bases between them. CDR3 DNA sequence: TGTGCCAGTAGTCCGGTGGCGCGGATCAATCAGCCCCAGCATTTT. It is translated as CASSPVARINQPQHF.

The rearrangement joins TRBV7-8 to TRBJ2-1; D gene ambiguous. Germline CDR1 SGHVS, CDR2 FQNEAQ. The CDR3 covers 11 residues. V dropped 2 bases and J dropped 7 bases, with 3 bases sitting between them. CDR3 protein: CASSLLNEQFF. As DNA, the CDR3 is TGTGCCAGCAGCTTATTAAATGAGCAGTTCTTC.

The chain uses TRBV7-8 and TRBJ1-2, with TRBD1 identical over 10 bases. CDR3 length equals 14 residues. V shed 1 base, J shed 7 bases, and the junction held 3 bases outside the gene matches. In germline, CDR1 is SGHVS, CDR2 FQNEAQ. CDR3 sequence (DNA): TGTGCCAGCAGCTTAGTACGGACAGGGGGTGGCTACACCTTC. It encodes CASSLVRTGGGYTF.